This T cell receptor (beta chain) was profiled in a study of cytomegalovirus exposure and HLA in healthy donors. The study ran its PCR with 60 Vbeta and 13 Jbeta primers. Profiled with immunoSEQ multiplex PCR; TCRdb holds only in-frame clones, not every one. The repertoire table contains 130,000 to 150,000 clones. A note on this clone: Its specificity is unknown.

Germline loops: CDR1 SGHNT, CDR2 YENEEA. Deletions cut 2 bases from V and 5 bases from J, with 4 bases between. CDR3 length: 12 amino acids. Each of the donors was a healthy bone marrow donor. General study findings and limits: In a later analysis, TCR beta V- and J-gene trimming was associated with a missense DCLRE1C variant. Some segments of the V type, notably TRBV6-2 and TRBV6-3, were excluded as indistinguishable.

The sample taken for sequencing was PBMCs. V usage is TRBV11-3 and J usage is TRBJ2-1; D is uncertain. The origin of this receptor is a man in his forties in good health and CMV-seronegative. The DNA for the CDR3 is TGTGCCAGCAGCTTAACTCACAATGAGCAGTTCTTC. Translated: CASSLTHNEQFF.